The subject of this entry is one T cell receptor beta chain. No antigen is known for it. After template switching added a universal primer site, the resulting cDNA carried unique molecular identifiers. Via MiXCR, TCRdb re-called the 5' RACE reads, giving one row per CDR3 protein. The sample consists of about 1.7 million distinct CDR3 sequences, less than 40% of them appearing once. These data originate in a study of identical twins. This CDR3 region has 14 residues. Germline V gene data show CDR1 as SGHTA and CDR2 as FQGNSA. The V end was cut by 2 bases, the J end by 4 bases, with 12 bases between. Study conclusions and caveats: Out-of-frame alpha sequences common to twins exhibited an excess of low generation probability. Beta clonotypes that were abundant in cord blood contained fewer insertions, a pattern absent from memory repertoires.

The TCR originated in a newborn girl in good health. V and J are TRBV7-2 and TRBJ2-7; D not certain. The sample comprised cord blood. The CDR3, as DNA: TGTGCCAGCAGCTTAACCATGGGCCCGTACGAGCAGTACTTC. This sequence encodes CASSLTMGPYEQYF.